The 22 T cell receptor beta chains listed next were all sequenced from one sample in a study of shared clonotypes between healthy human individuals. Using immunoSEQ multiplex PCR, the repertoire was profiled, and TCRdb retains in-frame clones only, with some absent. The table has 400,000 to 600,000 clones, 70% to 80% seen once; the top ten hold around 13%. Sequencing input: PBMCs. The receptors stem from a woman aged 40-49 years in good health. Some clones in this sample may be carry-over from other donors' samples.

This chain connects TRBV7-8 to TRBJ2-5; D remains unclear. V lost 4 bases and J lost 5, with 17 bases in between. This CDR3 comprises 15 residues. The germline V gene has CDR1 SGHVS and CDR2 FQNEAQ. The CDR3 DNA follows: TGTGCCAGCAGCTCCTACAGCGTTCGAAGGGAGACCCAGTACTTC. Its protein product is CASSSYSVRRETQYF.

This rearrangement joins TRBV5-1 to TRBJ1-1; TRBD1 is a possible D gene (5 bases). The ends were cut back, 3 bases at V and 1 base at J, with 10 bases in the middle. CDR3 length: 14 amino acids. Germline V lookup: CDR1 SGHRS, CDR2 YFSETQ. The CDR3 DNA sequence: TGCGCCAGCAGCTGGGGCCAGGAGAACACTGAAGCTTTCTTT. This gives the protein CASSWGQENTEAFF.

The V call is TRBV7-9, the J call TRBJ2-6; the D is unclear. V lost 0 bases and J 2 bases, leaving 5 bases between the germline ends. Germline V gene lookup returns CDR1 SEHNR and CDR2 FQNEAQ (reference sequence). The CDR3 is made up of 15 amino acids. DNA of the CDR3: TGTGCCAGCAGCTTAGCTCAGGCTGGGGCCAACGTCCTGACTTTC. Residues: CASSLAQAGANVLTF.

This chain joins TRBV4-3 and TRBJ2-7; D may be TRBD1 or TRBD2 (5 bases each). Germline loops: CDR1 LGHNA, CDR2 YSLEER. Trimming stripped 0 bases from V and 2 bases from J, with 17 bases between. The CDR3 has 17 amino acids. CDR3 in DNA: TGCGCCAGCAGCCAAGATCGGGGCCCCTCCCATGCCTACGAGCAGTACTTC. Translation gives CASSQDRGPSHAYEQYF.

This clone was seen more than once but under ten times. V is TRBV5-4 and J is TRBJ2-7; tentative D call: TRBD2 (6 bases). The CDR3 runs to 14 residues. Germline-derived CDR1 and CDR2 are SGHNT and YYREEE (reference sequence). V lost 0 bases and J 3 bases, leaving 10 bases between the germline ends. Here the CDR3 DNA reads TGTGCCAGCAGCTTGGTCGGGAGCATCTACGAGCAGTACTTC. Protein: CASSLVGSIYEQYF.

CDR3 in amino acids: CASSLSIGGGRDTQYF. CDR3 in DNA: TGTGCCAGCAGTTTATCGATCGGTGGGGGCAGAGATACGCAGTATTTT. The chain links TRBV27 to TRBJ2-3; possible D gene TRBD1, 6 bases. The length of the CDR3 is 16 residues. Deletions cut 0 bases from V and 5 bases from J, with 15 bases between. In germline, CDR1 is MNHEY, CDR2 SMNVEV (reference sequence).

The rearrangement links TRBV28 to TRBJ2-5; 9 bases are shared with TRBD2. The CDR3 length is 17 residues. J lost 3 bases, V lost 4 bases, and 12 bases had no gene match. CDR1 and CDR2 from the germline V gene are MDHEN and SYDVKM. The CDR3 loop reads CASSSSKGGRAEETQYF. The DNA for the CDR3 is TGTGCCAGCAGTTCCTCCAAGGGCGGGAGGGCTGAAGAGACCCAGTACTTC. Full variable domain (outside the CDR3, taken from reference TRBV28 and TRBJ2-5): DVKVTQSSRYLVKRTGEKVFLECVQDMDHENMFWYRQDPGLGLRLIYFSYDVKMKEKGDIPEGYSVSREKKERFSLILESASTNQTSMYLCASSSSKGGRAEETQYFGPGTRLLVL.

V and J are TRBV1 and TRBJ2-5; TRBD2 is the table's D call, not checked against the DNA. TRBV1 is a pseudogene. This CDR3 has 15 residues. DNA of the CDR3: TGCACCAGCAGCCAAGAGACTAGCGGCCAAGAGACCCAGTACTTC. Amino acids: CTSSQETSGQETQYF.

A note on this clone: This sample also contains other DNA sequences that code for the same CDR3. This chain connects TRBV7-2 to TRBJ2-5, with TRBD1 as a possible D gene (6 bases). The CDR3 sequence is 13 residues long. V lost 2 bases and J 5 bases, leaving 9 bases between the germline ends. Germline V gene lookup returns CDR1 SGHTA and CDR2 FQGNSA. The CDR3 spells CASSLRGSETQYF. CDR3 sequence (DNA): TGTGCCAGCAGCTTAAGGGGGTCGGAGACCCAGTACTTC. Looking up the rest from reference TRBV7-2 and TRBJ2-5 gives the full variable domain: GAGVSQSPSNKVTEKGKDVELRCDPISGHTALYWYRQSLGQGLEFLIYFQGNSAPDKSGLPSDRFSAERTGGSVSTLTIQRTQQEDSAVYLCASSLRGSETQYFGPGTRLLVL.

The chain employs TRBV19 and TRBJ1-5; TRBD1 agrees at 9 bases. Germline V gene lookup returns CDR1 LNHDA and CDR2 SQIVND (reference sequence). The CDR3 covers 16 residues. V dropped 5 bases and J dropped 1; count of bases not matched to a gene: 6. The CDR3 protein is CASSPGTGMSNQPQHF. The CDR3 nucleotides read TGTGCCAGTAGTCCCGGGACAGGGATGAGCAATCAGCCCCAGCATTTT.

This clone was recorded at least ten times. The same CDR3 also results from other DNA sequences found in this sample. The CDR3 protein is CASSLDAGETQYF. CDR3 nucleotides: TGCGCCAGCAGCTTGGATGCGGGAGAGACCCAGTACTTC. The chain carries TRBV5-1 and TRBJ2-5, with D possibly matching TRBD2 (5 bases). CDR1 is SGHRS and CDR2 is YFSETQ in the germline V gene. V gave up 0 bases and J gave up 4 bases, with 7 bases separating them. The CDR3 totals 13 residues.

The CDR3 DNA sequence: TGTGCCAGCAGCTTTGAGGGCGGGGGTTACGAGCAGTACTTC. Residues: CASSFEGGGYEQYF. This chain links TRBV7-9 with TRBJ2-7, with 7 bases aligning to TRBD2. The CDR3 contains 14 residues. CDR1 SEHNR and CDR2 FQNEAQ come from the germline V gene (reference sequence). With 3 bases clipped from V and 4 bases from J, the junction kept 6 bases outside the gene matches.

The chain employs TRBV15 and TRBJ2-7; the D gene could be TRBD1 or TRBD2 (7 bases each). The germline V and J ends were trimmed by 5 bases and 6 bases, with 23 bases remaining between them. This CDR3 comprises 16 residues. The germline CDR1 and CDR2 sequences are LNHNV and YYDKDF (reference sequence). CDR3 bases: TGTGCCACCAGCTCACCCAGGGAGGGGGCTGGAGTCGAGCAGTACTTC. This gives the protein CATSSPREGAGVEQYF.

Remarks on this clone: Sequence at one end of the junction differs from germline and may be a read error. V and J are TRBV7-9 and TRBJ1-3; D remains ambiguous. The CDR3 consists of 11 residues. Germline V lookup: CDR1 SEHNR, CDR2 FQNEAQ (reference sequence). Written as DNA, the CDR3 is TGTGCCAGCAGCTTAGTGCTGGACTACCGTTTT. It codes for CASSLVLDYRF.

Regarding this clone: In the same sample, other DNA sequences code for this CDR3. The gene calls are TRBV5-1 and TRBJ1-1; 8 nucleotides match TRBD1. Germline V CDR1 and CDR2: SGHRS, YFSETQ. The CDR3 extends over 14 amino acids. V trimming: 3 bases; J trimming: 2 bases; junction bases outside the gene matches: 3. The CDR3 DNA reads as TGCGCCAGCAGCTCCGGGACAGGAAACACTGAAGCTTTCTTT. This codes for CASSSGTGNTEAFF.

This clone was seen more than once but under ten times. The chain joins TRBV25-1 to TRBJ2-2, with D maybe TRBD2 (7 bases). This CDR3 has 18 amino acids. The V gene lost 4 bases and the J gene lost 0 bases, with 18 bases spanning the gap. Germline CDR1 and CDR2: MGHDK and SYGVNS. The CDR3 sequence is CASSGLTGRVSNTGELFF. The CDR3 DNA is TGTGCCAGCAGTGGACTCACAGGGAGGGTTTCGAACACCGGGGAGCTGTTTTTT.

This clone was recorded a few times. The chain carries TRBV10-3 and TRBJ2-5; D remains unclear. The J call is in doubt because the DNA end fits TRBJ2-7 better. Per the germline V gene, CDR1 is ENHRY and CDR2 is SYGVKD. The CDR3 is 15 amino acids. The CDR3 reads CAISEGPSSSYEQYF. CDR3 DNA sequence: TGTGCCATCAGTGAGGGGCCTTCGTCGTCCTACGAGCAGTACTTC.

This clone came up once. The chain couples TRBV28 to TRBJ2-1, with 7 nucleotides matching TRBD2. The V segment lost 2 bases and the J segment 3 bases; nucleotides outside the gene matches: 4. The CDR3 runs 15 residues. CDR1 and CDR2 (germline): MDHEN, SYDVKM. CDR3 residues: CASSLKLAGYNEQFF. As DNA, the CDR3 is TGTGCCAGCAGTTTAAAGTTAGCGGGCTACAATGAGCAGTTCTTC.

The rearrangement uses TRBV10-3 and TRBJ2-6; D call uncertain. V was trimmed by 1 base and J by 0 bases, leaving 1 base between them. Germline loops: CDR1 ENHRY, CDR2 SYGVKD. The CDR3 covers 14 residues. This CDR3 reads CAISEFSGANVLTF. In nucleotides, the CDR3 is TGTGCCATCAGTGAGTTCTCTGGGGCCAACGTCCTGACTTTC.

This sequence joins TRBV5-1 and TRBJ1-1; 7 nucleotides align to TRBD1. The ends lost 2 bases at V and 7 bases at J; junction bases unmatched: 5. Germline V gene lookup returns CDR1 SGHRS and CDR2 YFSETQ. The length of the CDR3 is 13 residues. CDR3 residues: CASSFQGGDEAFF. In nucleotides, the CDR3 is TGCGCCAGCAGCTTTCAGGGGGGCGATGAAGCTTTCTTT.

The chain recombines TRBV5-6 with TRBJ2-4, with 8 nucleotides matching TRBD1. Germline V gene lookup returns CDR1 SGHDT and CDR2 YYEEEE. The CDR3 is 19 amino acids. The trim removed 2 bases at V and 0 bases at J, leaving 13 bases unmatched. CDR3 bases: TGTGCCAGCAGCTTCGCGGGACAGGACCCAAAACTAGCCAAAAACATTCAGTACTTC. It specifies CASSFAGQDPKLAKNIQYF.

The chain joins TRBV13 to TRBJ1-2, with D possibly being TRBD1 (5 bases). Germline CDR1 reads PRHDT; CDR2 reads FYEKMQ (reference sequence). CDR3 size: 12 residues. Deletions cut 4 bases from V and 8 bases from J, with 11 bases between. The CDR3 DNA reads TGTGCCAGCAGCTCCGGGACTTGGGGCTACACCTTC. This sequence encodes CASSSGTWGYTF. Filled out from reference TRBV13 and TRBJ1-2, the complete variable domain reads AAGVIQSPRHLIKEKRETATLKCYPIPRHDTVYWYQQGPGQDPQFLISFYEKMQSDKGSIPDRFSAQQFSDYHSELNMSSLELGDSALYFCASSSGTWGYTFGSGTRLTVV.